These T cell receptor beta chains were read from a single sample in a study of T cell responses to AZD1222 COVID-19 vaccine. Using immunoSEQ multiplex PCR, the repertoire was profiled, and TCRdb retains in-frame clones only, with some absent. The table has around 120,000 clones, approximately 90% seen once. This specimen was peripheral blood, taken on day 0 of AZD1222 vaccination. These receptors all come from an adult in good health. Each CDR3 is given without its conserved first and last residue. The order of the fields is clone size, J gene, V gene, CDR3 protein. A clone size is listed for some rows: how often the clone was seen (once, few, many), or a class if it is expanded.

NA	TRBJ1-6	TRBV7-9	ASSLSGGTNSPLH
NA	TRBJ1-6	TRBV2	ASSSQGTSPLH
NA	TRBJ1-4	TRBV3-1/TRBV3-2	ASSQGKGEVEKLF
NA	TRBJ1-2	TRBV2	ASKPDLSYGYT
NA	TRBJ1-4	TRBV28	ASSGPGPRGEKLF
NA	TRBJ1-3	TRBV4-3	ASSQGLPGNTIY
NA	TRBJ1-6	TRBV3-1/TRBV3-2	ASSPTGTGNNSPLH
NA	TRBJ1-2	TRBV25-1	ASSQAWQGTGYT
NA	TRBJ1-5	TRBV18	ASSPRTDYQPQH
NA	TRBJ1-5	TRBV25-1	ASWAGGRNQPQH
NA	TRBJ1-5	TRBV19	ASSPAGRNSNQPQH
NA	TRBJ2-3	TRBV27	ASSERGYEQY
NA	TRBJ2-1	TRBV18	ASSQIGQGGEQF
NA	TRBJ1-1	TRBV9	ASSVGGTDTEAF
NA	TRBJ2-1	TRBV4-3	ASSQDFLDPNEQF
NA	TRBJ1-1	TRBV7-9	ASSLDGADTEAF
NA	TRBJ2-2	TRBV25-1	ASSKGSGADTGELF
NA	TRBJ1-6	TRBV5-1	ASSFISGENSPLH
NA	TRBJ2-7	TRBV5-6	ASSTLGGSYEQY
NA	TRBJ1-1	TRBV7-2	ASSSEIWDRGTHTEAF
NA	TRBJ1-5	TRBV10-3	AIIGGFNQPQH
NA	TRBJ2-3	TRBV6-1	ASSEIGTATDTQY
NA	TRBJ1-2	TRBV27	ASSLADRVGYT
NA	TRBJ2-1	TRBV7-2	ASSSGGGLQEQF
NA	TRBJ1-2	TRBV11-2	ASSSSTGPHGYT
once	TRBJ2-7	TRBV7-2	ASSKSGGPSYEQY
NA	TRBJ2-7	TRBV11-2	ASSLESLEY
NA	TRBJ1-1	TRBV10-2	ASSPWADSQAF
NA	TRBJ1-2	TRBV29-1	SVEGGQGENGYT
NA	TRBJ1-6	TRBV18	ASSSSSYNSPLH
once	TRBJ1-2	TRBV3-1/TRBV3-2	ASSPQGYGYT
NA	TRBJ2-5	TRBV3-1/TRBV3-2	ASSPPGAQETQY
NA	TRBJ2-3	TRBV28	ASSFRGGFTDTQY
NA	TRBJ2-2	TRBV6-6	ASSYFVGGELF
NA	TRBJ2-2	TRBV12-3/TRBV12-4	ASSLTTTGELF
NA	TRBJ1-6	TRBV10-3	AISEGHSLSSYNSPLH
NA	TRBJ2-7	TRBV10-3	ATGSAYEQY
NA	TRBJ1-5	TRBV19	ASSKNRGPDQPQH